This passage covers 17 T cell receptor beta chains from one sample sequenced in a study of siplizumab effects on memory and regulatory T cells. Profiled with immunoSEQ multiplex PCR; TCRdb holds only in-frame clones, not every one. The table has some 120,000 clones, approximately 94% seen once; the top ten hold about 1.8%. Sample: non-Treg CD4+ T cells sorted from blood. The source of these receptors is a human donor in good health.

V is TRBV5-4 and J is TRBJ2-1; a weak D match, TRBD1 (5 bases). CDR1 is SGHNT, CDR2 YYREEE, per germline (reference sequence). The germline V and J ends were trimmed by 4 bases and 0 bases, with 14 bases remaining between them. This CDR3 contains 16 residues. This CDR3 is CASSTPTANSYNEQFF. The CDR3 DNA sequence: TGTGCCAGCAGCACCCCGACAGCGAACTCCTACAATGAGCAGTTCTTC.

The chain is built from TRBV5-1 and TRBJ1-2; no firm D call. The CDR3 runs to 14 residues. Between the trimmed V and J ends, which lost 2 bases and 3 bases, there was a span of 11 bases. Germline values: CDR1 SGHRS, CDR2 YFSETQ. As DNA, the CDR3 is TGCGCCAGCAGCTTTGGCGGGAGGGACTATGGCTACACCTTC. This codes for CASSFGGRDYGYTF.

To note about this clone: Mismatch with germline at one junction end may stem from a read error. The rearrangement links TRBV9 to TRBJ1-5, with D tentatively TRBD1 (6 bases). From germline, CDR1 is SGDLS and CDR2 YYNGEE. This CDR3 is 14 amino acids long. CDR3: CASSEQGGNQPRHF. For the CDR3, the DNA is TGTGCCAGCAGCGAACAGGGCGGCAATCAGCCCCGGCATTTT.

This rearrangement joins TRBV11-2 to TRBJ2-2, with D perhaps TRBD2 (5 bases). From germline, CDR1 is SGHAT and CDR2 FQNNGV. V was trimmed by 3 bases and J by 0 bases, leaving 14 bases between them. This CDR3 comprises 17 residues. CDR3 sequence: CASSFVGSKANTGELFF. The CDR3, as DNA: TGTGCCAGCAGCTTTGTAGGGAGTAAAGCGAACACCGGGGAGCTGTTTTTT.

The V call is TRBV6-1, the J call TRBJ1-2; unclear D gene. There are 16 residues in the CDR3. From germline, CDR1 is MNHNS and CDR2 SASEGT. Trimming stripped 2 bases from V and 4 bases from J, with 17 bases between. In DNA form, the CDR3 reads TGTGCCAGCAGTGAATCCCCGGGTTCATCCCCCTATGGCTACACCTTC. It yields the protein CASSESPGSSPYGYTF.

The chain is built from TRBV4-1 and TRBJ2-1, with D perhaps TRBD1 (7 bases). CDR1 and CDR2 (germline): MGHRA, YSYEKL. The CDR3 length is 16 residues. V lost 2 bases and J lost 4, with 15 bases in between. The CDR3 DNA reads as TGCGCCAGCAGCCAACCTCAGGGGGGTAGGTACAATGAGCAGTTCTTC. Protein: CASSQPQGGRYNEQFF.

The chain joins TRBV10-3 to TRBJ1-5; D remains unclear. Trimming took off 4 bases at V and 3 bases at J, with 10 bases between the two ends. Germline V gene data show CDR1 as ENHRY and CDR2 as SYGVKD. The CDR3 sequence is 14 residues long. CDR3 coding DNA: TGTGCCATCAGTGCCGGGAAATACAATCAGCCCCAGCATTTT. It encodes CAISAGKYNQPQHF.

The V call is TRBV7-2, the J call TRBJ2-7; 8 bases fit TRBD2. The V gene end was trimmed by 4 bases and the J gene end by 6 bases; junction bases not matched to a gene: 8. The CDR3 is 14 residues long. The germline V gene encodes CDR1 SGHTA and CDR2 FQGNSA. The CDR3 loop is CASSSAGGASEQYF. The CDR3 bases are TGTGCCAGCAGCTCGGCCGGGGGGGCCTCCGAGCAGTACTTC.

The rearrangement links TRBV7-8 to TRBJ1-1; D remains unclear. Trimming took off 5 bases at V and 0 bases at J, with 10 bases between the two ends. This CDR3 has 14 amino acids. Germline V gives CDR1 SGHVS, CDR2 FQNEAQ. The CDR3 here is CASSPQVLNTEAFF. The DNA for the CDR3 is TGTGCCAGCAGCCCCCAAGTCCTGAACACTGAAGCTTTCTTT.

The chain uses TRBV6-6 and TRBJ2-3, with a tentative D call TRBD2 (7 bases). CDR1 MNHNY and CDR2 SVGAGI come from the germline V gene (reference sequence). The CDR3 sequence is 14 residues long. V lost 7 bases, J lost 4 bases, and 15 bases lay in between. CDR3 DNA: TGTGCCAGCAAAGAGGGAGGGGGACCAGATACGCAGTATTTT. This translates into CASKEGGGPDTQYF.

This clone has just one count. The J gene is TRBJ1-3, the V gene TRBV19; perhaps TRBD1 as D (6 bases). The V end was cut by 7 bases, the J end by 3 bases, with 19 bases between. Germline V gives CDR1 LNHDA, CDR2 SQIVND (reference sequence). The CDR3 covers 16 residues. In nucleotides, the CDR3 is TGTGCCAGTACCCCTATACAGGGAACACTTGGAAACACCATATATTTT. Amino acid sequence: CASTPIQGTLGNTIYF. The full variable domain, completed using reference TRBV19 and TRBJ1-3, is DGGITQSPKYLFRKEGQNVTLSCEQNLNHDAMYWYRQDPGQGLRLIYYSQIVNDFQKGDIAEGYSVSREKKESFPLTVTSAQKNPTAFYLCASTPIQGTLGNTIYFGEGSWLTVV.

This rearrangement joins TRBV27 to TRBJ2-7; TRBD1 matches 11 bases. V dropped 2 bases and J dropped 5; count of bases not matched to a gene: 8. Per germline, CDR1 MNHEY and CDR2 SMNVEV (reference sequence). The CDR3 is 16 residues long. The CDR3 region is CASSLTWDRGFDEQYF. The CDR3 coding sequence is TGTGCCAGCAGTTTAACGTGGGACAGGGGGTTTGACGAGCAGTACTTC.

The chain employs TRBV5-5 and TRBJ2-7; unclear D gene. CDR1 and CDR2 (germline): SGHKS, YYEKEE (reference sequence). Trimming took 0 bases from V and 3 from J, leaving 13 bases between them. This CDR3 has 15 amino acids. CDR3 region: CASSLVVGADYEQYF. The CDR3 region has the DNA TGTGCCAGCAGCTTGGTAGTCGGCGCGGACTACGAGCAGTACTTC.

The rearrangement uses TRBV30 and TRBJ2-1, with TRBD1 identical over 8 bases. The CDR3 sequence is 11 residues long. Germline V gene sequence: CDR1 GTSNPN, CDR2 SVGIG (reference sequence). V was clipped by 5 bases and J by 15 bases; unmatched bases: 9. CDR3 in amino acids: CAWGDRTSWFF. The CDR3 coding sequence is TGTGCCTGGGGGGACAGGACCAGTTGGTTCTTC.

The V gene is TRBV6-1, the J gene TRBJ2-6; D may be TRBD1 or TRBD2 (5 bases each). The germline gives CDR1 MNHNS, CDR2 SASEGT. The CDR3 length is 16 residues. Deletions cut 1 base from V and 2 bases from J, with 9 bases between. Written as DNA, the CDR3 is TGTGCCAGCAGTGAAGGATTGGGGGCTGGGGCCAACGTCCTGACTTTC. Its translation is CASSEGLGAGANVLTF.

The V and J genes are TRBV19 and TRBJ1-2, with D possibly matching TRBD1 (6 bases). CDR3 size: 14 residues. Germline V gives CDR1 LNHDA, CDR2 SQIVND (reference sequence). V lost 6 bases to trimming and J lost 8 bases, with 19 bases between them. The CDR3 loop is CASSKTGILGGYTF. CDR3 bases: TGTGCCAGTAGCAAGACAGGAATTTTGGGAGGCTACACCTTC.

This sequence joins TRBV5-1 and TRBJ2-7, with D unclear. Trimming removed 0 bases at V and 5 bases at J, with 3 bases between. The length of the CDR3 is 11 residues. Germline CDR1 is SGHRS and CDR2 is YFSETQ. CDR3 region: CASSLVNEQYF. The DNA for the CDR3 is TGCGCCAGCAGCTTGGTGAACGAGCAGTACTTC.